Listed below are T cell receptor beta chains from one sample, sequenced in a study of blood T cell repertoires in COVID-19. TCRdb's table, derived via immunoSEQ multiplex PCR, lists solely in-frame clones and lacks some. The sample holds around 400,000 clones; 87% are singletons and the top ten take about 2.5%. The sample was peripheral blood. The receptor set was obtained from a woman between 55 and 75 years old with COVID-19, enrolled during active disease. Each CDR3 is given with its conserved first and last residue. A D gene is named only where the DNA matches it firmly.

cdr3_length,v_call,d_call,j_call,cdr3_aa,cdr3_nt
14,TRBV7-3,-,TRBJ2-7,CASSLMSGSYEQYF,TGTGCCAGCAGCTTAATGTCAGGCTCCTACGAGCAGTACTTC
14,TRBV19,TRBD1,TRBJ1-2,CASIGLRGQDGYTF,TGTGCCAGTATTGGTCTCAGGGGGCAGGATGGCTACACCTTC
15,TRBV6-5,-,TRBJ1-1,CASSQLRGMNTEAFF,TGTGCCAGCAGTCAACTAAGAGGCATGAACACTGAAGCTTTCTTT
15,TRBV5-1,-,TRBJ2-2,CASRLEVAPAGELFF,TGCGCCAGCCGGTTGGAGGTAGCGCCGGCCGGGGAGCTGTTTTTT
13,TRBV2,TRBD2,TRBJ2-7,CASKVAGGREQYF,TGTGCCAGCAAGGTAGCGGGGGGGCGCGAGCAGTACTTC
13,TRBV5-1,-,TRBJ2-7,CASSSDMFGEQYF,TGCGCCAGCAGCTCGGACATGTTCGGCGAGCAGTACTTC
18,TRBV6-2/TRBV6-3,-,TRBJ1-5,CASSYSREGGDSNQPQHF,TGTGCCAGCAGTTATTCCCGGGAGGGCGGGGATAGCAATCAGCCCCAGCATTTT
16,TRBV4-2,-,TRBJ1-3,CASSHRADSSGNTIYF,TGTGCCAGCAGCCATAGAGCAGACTCCTCTGGAAACACCATATATTTT
13,TRBV11-2,-,TRBJ2-1,CASTAGTYNEQFF,TGTGCCAGCACCGCCGGGACTTACAATGAGCAGTTCTTC
14,TRBV4-1,-,TRBJ2-1,CASSQAGGYNEQFF,TGCGCCAGCAGCCAAGCAGGCGGGTACAATGAGCAGTTCTTC
13,TRBV2,-,TRBJ1-2,CASTPGGHYGYTF,TGTGCCAGCACCCCGGGGGGGCACTATGGCTACACCTTC
17,TRBV5-4,TRBD1,TRBJ2-2,CASSFPGQGAKTGELFF,TGTGCCAGCAGCTTTCCTGGGCAGGGGGCTAAAACCGGGGAGCTGTTTTTT
18,TRBV19,TRBD1,TRBJ2-2,CASSIVGGPGGITGELFF,TGTGCCAGTAGTATAGTAGGGGGGCCAGGGGGCATCACCGGGGAGCTGTTTTTT
13,TRBV2,-,TRBJ1-4,CASSVRGNEKLFF,TGTGCCAGCAGTGTAAGGGGTAATGAAAAACTGTTTTTT
15,TRBV6-5,TRBD1,TRBJ1-6,CASRAGQVRDSPLHF,TGTGCCAGCAGAGCTGGACAGGTGCGTGATTCACCCCTCCACTTT
13,TRBV6-2/TRBV6-3,TRBD2,TRBJ2-1,CASSPLLAYEQFF,TGTGCCAGCAGTCCACTACTAGCGTATGAGCAGTTCTTC
14,TRBV9,TRBD1,TRBJ2-7,CASSPRQGAYEQYF,TGTGCCAGCAGCCCTAGACAGGGGGCCTACGAGCAGTACTTC